These 15 T cell receptor beta chains came from one sample sequenced in a study of molecular identifiers for immune sequencing clone quantification. One entry per CDR3 protein results from TCRdb running MiXCR on the PCR reads. The data show approximately 590,000 distinct CDR3 sequences, about 25% seen once. The material sequenced was naive CD8+ T cells from blood, with Jurkat cell RNA spiked in. Subset given: FACS-sorted CD8+CD4-CCR7+CD45RA+ naive T cells. The origin of the receptors is a human donor in good health. Some libraries in this study had Jurkat cell RNA spiked in.

V and J are TRBV19 and TRBJ1-4; TRBD1 agrees at 9 bases. This CDR3 comprises 18 residues. Germline CDR1 and CDR2: LNHDA and SQIVND (reference sequence). V shed 6 bases, J shed 6 bases, and the junction held 17 bases outside the gene matches. The CDR3 loop is CASSLQGAALSVYEKLFF. The CDR3 nucleotides are TGTGCCAGTAGCCTACAGGGGGCTGCTTTGAGTGTTTATGAAAAACTGTTTTTT.

Concerning this clonotype itself: A much larger clone is a single base away; this may be a read error. This rearrangement joins TRBV11-2 to TRBJ2-5; D is ambiguous. Germline V gene lookup returns CDR1 SGHAT and CDR2 FQNNGV. The CDR3 sequence is 14 residues long. CDR3 sequence reads: CASSFGAAQGTQYF. The CDR3 coding sequence is TGTGCCAGCAGCTTCGGTGCTGCCCAAGGGACCCAGTACTTC.

In the case of this clonotype: This may stem from a read error, because a much larger clone lies one nucleotide away. This sequence joins TRBV27 and TRBJ2-7; D is unresolved. The CDR3 runs to 14 residues. Trimming cost V 5 bases and J 0 bases, with 11 bases left between them. The germline V gene has CDR1 MNHEY and CDR2 SMNVEV (reference sequence). DNA for the CDR3: TGTGCCAGCAGTCCCTCTGCTCGCTCCTACGAGCAGTACTTC. This translates into CASSPSARSYEQYF.

In this sample, this clonotype turned up a few times. V is TRBV7-8 and J is TRBJ1-2, with 7 positions matching TRBD1. The V and J ends lost 5 bases and 8 bases, in that order; junction bases with no gene match: 5. Germline CDR1 reads SGHVS; CDR2 reads FQNEAQ. This CDR3 has 12 amino acids. CDR3 residues: CASSGGQLGYTF. In DNA, the CDR3 is TGTGCCAGCAGCGGGGGACAGCTGGGCTACACCTTC.

Details on this clonotype: The germline gene is not matched at one end of the junction; a read error may be the cause. CDR3 in amino acids: CARRPPGAYAQYF. CDR3 DNA: TGTGCCCGCCGCCCCCCCGGGGCCTACGCGCAGTACTTC. V is TRBV7-2 and J is TRBJ2-7; tentatively, D is TRBD1 or TRBD2 (5 bases each). CDR1 and CDR2 (germline): SGHTA, FQGNSA. The CDR3 has 13 amino acids. Combining the CDR3 with reference TRBV7-2 and TRBJ2-7 gives the whole variable domain GAGVSQSPSNKVTEKGKDVELRCDPISGHTALYWYRQSLGQGLEFLIYFQGNSAPDKSGLPSDRFSAERTGGSVSTLTIQRTQQEDSAVYLCARRPPGAYAQYFGPGTRLTVT.

The sample holds many counts of this clonotype. J is TRBJ2-3 and V is TRBV20-1, with 10 bases aligning to TRBD2. This CDR3 contains 17 residues. The ends lost 3 bases at V and 3 bases at J; junction bases unmatched: 12. Germline CDR1 and CDR2: DFQATT and SNEGSKA (reference sequence). In DNA form, the CDR3 reads TGCAGTGCTAGTCCCCTACGAGGACTAGCGGATACAGATACGCAGTATTTT. Amino acids: CSASPLRGLADTDTQYF.

The chain couples TRBV4-2 to TRBJ2-7, with D possibly called TRBD1 or TRBD2 (5 bases each). The CDR3 sequence is 17 residues long. V was cut by 0 bases and J by 0 bases, with 15 bases left in between. From germline, CDR1 is LGHNA and CDR2 YNFKEQ. DNA of the CDR3: TGTGCCAGCAGCCAAGATAATCGGGGCCCAAGCTCCTACGAGCAGTACTTC. Translating it yields CASSQDNRGPSSYEQYF.

This clonotype turned up a few times. For the CDR3, the DNA is TGTGCCAGTGCCCTTTCGGGGGCGGGGACGCAGTATTTT. This gives the protein CASALSGAGTQYF. The chain carries TRBV19 and TRBJ2-3; D tentatively reads TRBD1 or TRBD2 (6 bases each). V lost 8 bases, J lost 9 bases, and 18 bases lay in between. CDR1 LNHDA and CDR2 SQIVND come from the germline V gene (reference sequence). The CDR3 spans 13 residues. Full variable domain (outside the CDR3, taken from reference TRBV19 and TRBJ2-3): DGGITQSPKYLFRKEGQNVTLSCEQNLNHDAMYWYRQDPGQGLRLIYYSQIVNDFQKGDIAEGYSVSREKKESFPLTVTSAQKNPTAFYLCASALSGAGTQYFGPGTRLTVL.

With regard to this clonotype: A single base separates this from a much larger clone, so it may be a read error. This chain connects TRBV4-3 to TRBJ1-2, with D tentatively TRBD1 (5 bases). The germline gives CDR1 LGHNA, CDR2 YSLEER. This CDR3 spans 14 amino acids. CDR3 residues: CASGQDTGNYGYTF. In DNA, the CDR3 is TGCGCCAGCGGCCAAGATACAGGCAACTATGGCTACACCTTC.

This clonotype was counted a few times. The chain recombines TRBV9 with TRBJ2-7, with D possibly TRBD1 on 5 matching bases. Germline CDR1 and CDR2: SGDLS and YYNGEE. CDR3 size: 11 residues. Trimming took off 7 bases at V and 6 bases at J, with 11 bases between the two ends. The CDR3 DNA sequence: TGTGCCAGCGTACCCAGGGCCGAGCAGTACTTC. Translating gives CASVPRAEQYF.

Regarding this clonotype: This may be a read error, as it is one base from a much larger clone. This chain links TRBV30 with TRBJ2-3, with 7 positions matching TRBD2. The CDR3 consists of 13 residues. The V segment lost 2 bases and the J segment 4 bases; nucleotides outside the gene matches: 3. CDR1 is GTSNPN, CDR2 SVGIG, per germline (reference sequence). CDR3 coding DNA: TGTGCCTGGAGTTACACTAGCGCAGATACGCAGTATTTT. Translated, it gives CAWSYTSADTQYF.

The rearrangement uses TRBV20-1 and TRBJ2-7; tentatively, D is TRBD1 or TRBD2 (6 bases each). The V end was cut by 6 bases, the J end by 0 bases, with 15 bases between. Per germline, CDR1 DFQATT and CDR2 SNEGSKA (reference sequence). The CDR3 has 14 residues. For the CDR3, the DNA is TGCAGTGCCCCGGGGGCGGGCAACTCCTACGAGCAGTACTTC. Its translation: CSAPGAGNSYEQYF.

This clonotype was detected ten times or more. The V call is TRBV7-9, the J call TRBJ2-3; 9 bases are a match to TRBD2. V shed 1 base and J 1 base; nucleotides not matched to a gene: 0. The CDR3 covers 15 residues. Germline CDR1 reads SEHNR; CDR2 reads FQNEAQ (reference sequence). The CDR3 protein is CASSLGLAGTDTQYF. The CDR3 DNA reads TGTGCCAGCAGCTTAGGACTAGCGGGCACAGATACGCAGTATTTT.

In this sample, this clonotype turned up many times. This chain uses TRBV2 with TRBJ1-4; 7 bases align to TRBD1. This CDR3 spans 13 amino acids. J was trimmed by 10 bases and V by 6 bases; bases with no gene match: 8. Looked up from germline, CDR1 is SNHLY and CDR2 is FYNNEI. The CDR3 DNA sequence: TGTGCCAGCAGCTGGAATTACAGGGGAAAACTGTTTTTT. Protein sequence: CASSWNYRGKLFF.

This clonotype was seen many times. The V gene is TRBV6-2 or TRBV6-3, the J gene TRBJ2-3, with TRBD2 identical over 8 bases. V was pared by 4 bases and J by 2 bases, with 8 bases of the junction left unmatched. CDR3 size: 16 residues. The germline CDR1 and CDR2 sequences are MNHEY and SVGEGT. The CDR3 reads CASSSLAGGATDTQYF. CDR3 DNA sequence: TGTGCCAGCAGTTCCCTCGCCGGGGGGGCCACAGATACGCAGTATTTT.